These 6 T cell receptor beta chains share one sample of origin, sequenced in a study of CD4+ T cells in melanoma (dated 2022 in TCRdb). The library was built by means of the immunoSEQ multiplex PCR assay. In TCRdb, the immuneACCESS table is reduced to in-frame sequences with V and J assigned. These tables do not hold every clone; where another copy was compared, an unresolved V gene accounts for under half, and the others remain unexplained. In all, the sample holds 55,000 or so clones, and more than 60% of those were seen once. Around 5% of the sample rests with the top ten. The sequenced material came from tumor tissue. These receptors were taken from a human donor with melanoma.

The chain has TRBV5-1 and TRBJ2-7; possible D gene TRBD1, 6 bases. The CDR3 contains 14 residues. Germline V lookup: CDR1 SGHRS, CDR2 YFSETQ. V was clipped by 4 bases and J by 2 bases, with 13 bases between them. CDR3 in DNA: TGCGCCAGCAGCATTAGCAGGGGCGCCTACGAGCAGTACTTC. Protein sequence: CASSISRGAYEQYF.

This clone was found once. In DNA, the CDR3 is TGTGCCAGCAGCCCCGGACTAGACTACGAGCAGTACTTC. Its translation is CASSPGLDYEQYF. The chain has TRBV11-2 and TRBJ2-7; TRBD2 agrees at 7 bases. The V and J ends lost 5 bases and 3 bases, in that order; junction bases with no gene match: 4. The CDR3 contains 13 residues. The germline CDR1 and CDR2 sequences are SGHAT and FQNNGV.

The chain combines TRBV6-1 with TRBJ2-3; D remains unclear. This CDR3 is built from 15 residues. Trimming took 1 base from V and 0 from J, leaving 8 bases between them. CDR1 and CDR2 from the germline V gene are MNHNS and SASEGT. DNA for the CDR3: TGTGCCAGCAGTGAAGACGGCGGAAGCACAGATACGCAGTATTTT. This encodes CASSEDGGSTDTQYF.

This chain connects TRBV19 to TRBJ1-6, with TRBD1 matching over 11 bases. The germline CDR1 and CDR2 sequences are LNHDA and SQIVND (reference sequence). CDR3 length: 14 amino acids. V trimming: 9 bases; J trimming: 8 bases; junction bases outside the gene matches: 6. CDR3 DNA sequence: TGTGCCAGCATGGACAGGGGGCTTGATTCACCCCTCCACTTT. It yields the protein CASMDRGLDSPLHF.

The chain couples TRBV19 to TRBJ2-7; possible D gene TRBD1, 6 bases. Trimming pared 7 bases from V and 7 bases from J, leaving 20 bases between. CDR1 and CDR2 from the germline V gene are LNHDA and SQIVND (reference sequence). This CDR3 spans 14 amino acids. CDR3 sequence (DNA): TGTGCCAGTACCTCAGGGGCAGTTGATAGGGAGCAGTACTTC. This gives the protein CASTSGAVDREQYF.

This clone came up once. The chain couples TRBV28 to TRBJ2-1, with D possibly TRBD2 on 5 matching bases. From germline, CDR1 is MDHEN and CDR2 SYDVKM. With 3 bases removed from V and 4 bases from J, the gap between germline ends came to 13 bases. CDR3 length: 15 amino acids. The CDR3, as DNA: TGTGCCAGCAGTTTTATTGGAGGTCTGTACAATGAGCAGTTCTTC. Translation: CASSFIGGLYNEQFF. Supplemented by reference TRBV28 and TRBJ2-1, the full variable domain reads DVKVTQSSRYLVKRTGEKVFLECVQDMDHENMFWYRQDPGLGLRLIYFSYDVKMKEKGDIPEGYSVSREKKERFSLILESASTNQTSMYLCASSFIGGLYNEQFFGPGTRLTVL.